This T cell receptor (beta chain) was retrieved from a study of blood T cell repertoires in COVID-19 (dated by TCRdb to 2019 to 2021). Broadly, across the study: The collaborator samples originated in the United States, Italy and Spain and spanned the acute and convalescent phases of COVID-19. The material from the prospective study consisted of cDNA or gDNA derived from T cells, B-cell-depleted T cells, or PBMCs. Deeply sampled blood TCRbeta repertoires from subjects exposed to, actively infected with, or recovered from COVID-19 were included in the dataset. A freely available public database, intended as a resource for researchers studying the immune response to SARS-CoV-2, is where the repertoires were released. The samples were drawn from the first 160 participants of the ongoing ImmuneRACE study and from 1,254 subjects provided by 6 global collaborators. A de-identified subject ID, COVID-19 status, age in years and sex were almost always included in the sample metadata. Where HLA class I and class II types were available, the types were taken from metadata supplied by the sample provider, not from assay-based typing.

TCRbeta CDR3 regions were amplified from genomic DNA using the immunoSEQ Assay, a bias-controlled multiplex PCR. In the authors' own workflow: Within the assay, amplification of reference gene primers was used to estimate how many nucleated cells each sample contained. To quantify the absolute abundance of each unique TCRbeta CDR3 rearrangement, sequence reads were collapsed and filtered. For each sample, productive Simpson clonality was calculated as the square root of Simpson's diversity index over productive rearrangements. TCRdb took this table from immuneACCESS and kept in-frame rearrangements with V and J called. Such tables lack part of the clones; where checked against another copy, unresolved V genes explain under half of the gap, and the rest is unexplained. The DNA gave D and trimming, while V, J and clone size come from that table. The sample table records 80,000 or so clones; approximately 82% of these occur just once. The biggest ten clones account for roughly 9% of the sample.

This clone was recorded only once. Its recognized antigen is unknown. No base-level quality is on record; no much larger clone is a single base apart. The paper's findings and limits, for the study overall: The quantity of clinical and demographic metadata differed by source and by participant and was supplied without curation.

Collaborating institutions collected whole blood in K2EDTA tubes following their own protocols. For TCRbeta analysis, collaborator samples were shipped as frozen whole blood, as isolated PBMCs, or as DNA extracted from either sample type. The TCR sequence derives from a human donor in a cohort sampled during active COVID-19. The sequenced sample was peripheral blood.

This receptor carries the CDR3 CASSQSDSGNTIYF. The nucleotide sequence reads TGCGCCAGCAGCCAGTCAGACTCTGGAAACACCATATATTTT. The rearrangement joined TRBV5-1 to TRBJ1-3; the D gene is not confidently resolved. The CDR3 runs 14 amino acids, cysteine and phenylalanine included. The read is trimmed to its CDR3 DNA, 42 bases read in frame from base 1. In the germline V gene, CDR1 corresponds to SGHRS and CDR2 to YFSETQ. Relative to germline, V is 4 bases shorter and J is 0 bases shorter, with 8 bases between their ends.